This is a list of T cell receptor beta chains from one sample in a study of control samples from healthy donors and cancer patients. Only in-frame clones appear in the TCRdb table, and some are missing; sequencing was by immunoSEQ multiplex PCR. The sample contains 85,000 to 100,000 clones, approximately 95% of which appear only once. Material: blood. The receptors derive from a man between 18 and 29 years old in good health. CDR3s include the opening cysteine and the closing phenylalanine or tryptophan. The D gene is left open where the match is weak.

DNA: TGTGCCAGCAGCTTAGTAACAGGCGAGACCCAGTACTTC
CDR3: CASSLVTGETQYF
V: TRBV7-8
J: TRBJ2-5
D: -

DNA: TGTGCCAGCAGCTCCAACCCAGGGAACACTGAAGCTTTCTTT
CDR3: CASSSNPGNTEAFF
V: TRBV13
J: TRBJ1-1
D: -

DNA: TGTGCCAGCAGTTACGGGGGAGGGCCCTACGAGCAGTACTTC
CDR3: CASSYGGGPYEQYF
V: TRBV6-5
J: TRBJ2-7
D: TRBD2

DNA: TGTGCCAGCAGTGAAGGAATGGAGACCCAGTACTTC
CDR3: CASSEGMETQYF
V: TRBV6-1
J: TRBJ2-5
D: -

DNA: TGTGCCAGCAGCACAGGACTATTGGCTTACGAGCAGTACTTC
CDR3: CASSTGLLAYEQYF
V: TRBV7-8
J: TRBJ2-7
D: -

DNA: TGTGCCAGCAGTCAGGGTCGGGGCTACACCTTC
CDR3: CASSQGRGYTF
V: TRBV6-5
J: TRBJ1-2
D: -

DNA: TGTGCCAGCAGTTTATATGGGGTGGGCGAAAAACTGTTTTTT
CDR3: CASSLYGVGEKLFF
V: TRBV27
J: TRBJ1-4
D: -

DNA: TGTGCCAGCTCAACAGGGGCTCAGCCCCAGCATTTT
CDR3: CASSTGAQPQHF
V: TRBV18
J: TRBJ1-5
D: TRBD1

DNA: TGTGCCAGCCGGGACAACACAGATACGCAGTATTTT
CDR3: CASRDNTDTQYF
V: TRBV19
J: TRBJ2-3
D: -

DNA: TGTGCCAGCAGCTCCATCGACTCCTACAATGAGCAGTTCTTC
CDR3: CASSSIDSYNEQFF
V: TRBV9
J: TRBJ2-1
D: -

DNA: TGTGCCAGCAGTTTAGTGGGGGGCAGTGGCTACACCTTC
CDR3: CASSLVGGSGYTF
V: TRBV12-3/TRBV12-4
J: TRBJ1-2
D: -